This record looks at one T cell receptor beta chain sequence and its context. Its antigen is not known. The sample originates from a study of blood T cells in healthy people across ages. Overall study results and limits: While age rose, TCR beta diversity per million T cells dropped in a roughly linear way.

Germline loops: CDR1 MDHEN, CDR2 SYDVKM. The CDR3 length is 16 residues. V gave up 5 bases and J gave up 6 bases; unmatched junction bases: 10. A J-beta primer mix and a sample-barcoded 5' primer were used in a second PCR of about 7 to 12 cycles. Every sample gave at least 2.5 million paired-end reads containing CDR3. TCRdb itself ran the 5' RACE reads through MiXCR, one entry per CDR3 protein. The table records approximately 940,000 distinct CDR3 sequences, around 48% of them present only once. Sequencing was performed on blood. This chain joins TRBV28 and TRBJ2-2; TRBD2 matches at 9 bases. The receptor was isolated from a young man in good health. The CDR3 loop is CASSTPAGGAPGELFF. The DNA of the CDR3 is TGTGCCAGCAGTACTCCAGCGGGGGGAGCCCCCGGGGAGCTGTTTTTT.